This entry is about one T cell receptor (beta chain). Antigen: not known. This specimen comes from a study of cytomegalovirus exposure and HLA in healthy donors. Study-wide results and caveats: Cytomegalovirus association was listed for about 180 TCR beta chains. Rarity marked most TCR sequences, yet some public TCRs occurred in many donors.

This CDR3 is 13 amino acids long. The germline CDR1 and CDR2 sequences are SNHLY and FYNNEI. V lost 2 bases, J lost 6 bases, and 10 bases lay in between. PCR involved 60 Vbeta and 13 Jbeta primers. Measured with immunoSEQ multiplex PCR; TCRdb has only the in-frame clones, and not every one. Of 150,000 to 200,000 clones listed, 81% are singletons. Sequenced sample: PBMCs. The source is a man aged 18 to 30 in good health and CMV-seronegative. V usage is TRBV2 and J usage is TRBJ1-1; D is undetermined. The chain's CDR3 is CASSELEGAEAFF. Written as DNA, the CDR3 is TGTGCCAGCAGTGAATTAGAGGGCGCTGAAGCTTTCTTT.